The present TCR beta chain was sequenced within a study of OX40 agonist ivuxolimab in advanced cancers. On the study more broadly: Ivuxolimab, an antibody that agonizes OX40 (CD134), was administered to the patients.

Findings and caveats of the study: The study did not work out the antigen specificity of the expanded peripheral T cells.

As to this clone: The target antigen is unknown.

The protocol was immunoSEQ multiplex PCR, while the TCRdb copy is restricted to in-frame clones and leaves out a portion. The sample lists some 76,000 clones; around four fifths were seen once. Unmatched junction bases numbered 7, after V lost 2 bases and J lost 5 bases. This CDR3 contains 16 residues. Germline loops: CDR1 GTSNPN, CDR2 SVGIG (reference sequence). This sequence was found in an adult with an advanced solid tumor such as melanoma, head and neck, liver or kidney cancer. Sequenced here: CD4+ or CD8+ T cells sorted from blood, sampled in a trial of the OX40 agonist ivuxolimab. The V and J genes are TRBV30 and TRBJ2-5; 14 positions agree with TRBD2. CDR3 sequence: CAWSRGLAGVGETQYF. Written as DNA, the CDR3 is TGTGCCTGGAGTCGGGGACTAGCGGGAGTTGGTGAGACCCAGTACTTC.